The subject of this entry is one T cell receptor (beta chain). The antigen remains unidentified. 5'RACE template switching added a universal primer site and UMIs to TCR cDNA. TCRdb reanalysed the 5' RACE reads using MiXCR and keeps one entry per CDR3 protein. The table lists some 560,000 distinct CDR3 sequences, 15% to 20% of them singletons. The CDR3 length is 15 residues. V lost 0 bases and J lost 14; bases outside the gene matches: 11. Germline CDR1 LNHNV, CDR2 YYDKDF (reference sequence). The sample is drawn from a study of T cells after yellow fever vaccination. Study outcomes and limitations: The secondary response showed a weaker magnitude and a faster peak, day 5 versus 15. Most clones from primary vaccination resurfaced after the booster (about 96% CD4, 75% to 90% CD8).

The sequencing here drew on PBMCs, taken 15 days after the yellow fever booster vaccination. The genes are TRBV15 and TRBJ2-3, with TRBD2 matching 10 bases. The source is a man under 40 who received the YFV17D yellow fever vaccine. This CDR3 is CATSRDRGLALHGYF. The DNA for the CDR3 is TGTGCCACCAGCAGAGATAGGGGACTAGCGCTCCATGGGTATTTT. The full variable domain, completed using reference TRBV15 and TRBJ2-3, is DAMVIQNPRYQVTQFGKPVTLSCSQTLNHNVMYWYQQKSSQAPKLLFHYYDKDFNNEADTPDNFQSRRPNTSFCFLDIRSPGLGDTAMYLCATSRDRGLALHGYFGPGTRLTVL.